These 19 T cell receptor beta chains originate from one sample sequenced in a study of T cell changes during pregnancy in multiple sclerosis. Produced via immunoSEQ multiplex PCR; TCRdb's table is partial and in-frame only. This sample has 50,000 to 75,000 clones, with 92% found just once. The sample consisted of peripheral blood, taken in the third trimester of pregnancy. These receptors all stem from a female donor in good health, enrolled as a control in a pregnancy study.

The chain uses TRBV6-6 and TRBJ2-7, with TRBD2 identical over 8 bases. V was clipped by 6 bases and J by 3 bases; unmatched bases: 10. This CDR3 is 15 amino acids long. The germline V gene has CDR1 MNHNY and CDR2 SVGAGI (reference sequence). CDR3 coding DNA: TGTGCCAGCAGAACGCTAGCGGGCCCTGACTACGAGCAGTACTTC. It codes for CASRTLAGPDYEQYF.

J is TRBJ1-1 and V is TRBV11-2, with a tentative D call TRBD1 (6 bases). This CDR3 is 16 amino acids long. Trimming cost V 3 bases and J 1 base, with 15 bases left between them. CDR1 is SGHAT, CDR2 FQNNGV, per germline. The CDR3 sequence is CASSFRPGTPNTEAFF. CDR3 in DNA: TGTGCCAGCAGCTTCCGACCCGGGACACCGAACACTGAAGCTTTCTTT.

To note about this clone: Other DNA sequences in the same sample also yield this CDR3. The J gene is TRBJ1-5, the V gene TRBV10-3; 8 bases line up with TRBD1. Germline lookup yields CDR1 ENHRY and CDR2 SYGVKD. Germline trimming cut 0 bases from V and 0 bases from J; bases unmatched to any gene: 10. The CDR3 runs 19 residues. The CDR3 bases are TGTGCCATCAGTGAGTCGGTATCAGGGGGCGCGACTAGCAATCAGCCCCAGCATTTT. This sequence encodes CAISESVSGGATSNQPQHF.

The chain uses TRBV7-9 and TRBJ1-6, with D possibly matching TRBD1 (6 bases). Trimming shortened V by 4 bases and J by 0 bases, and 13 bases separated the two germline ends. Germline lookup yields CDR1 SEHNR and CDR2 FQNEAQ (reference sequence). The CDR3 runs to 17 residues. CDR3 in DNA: TGTGCCAGCAGCTCCGGACAGTCCAACTCCTATAATTCACCCCTCCACTTT. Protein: CASSSGQSNSYNSPLHF.

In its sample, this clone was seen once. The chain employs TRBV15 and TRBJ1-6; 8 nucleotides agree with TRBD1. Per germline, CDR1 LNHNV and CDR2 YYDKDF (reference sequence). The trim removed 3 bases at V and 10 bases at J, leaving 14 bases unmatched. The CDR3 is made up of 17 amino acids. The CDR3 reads CATSSLGQGGGRSPLHF. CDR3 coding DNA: TGTGCCACCAGCAGCCTCGGACAGGGAGGAGGTCGGTCACCCCTCCACTTT. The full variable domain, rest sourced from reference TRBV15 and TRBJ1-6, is DAMVIQNPRYQVTQFGKPVTLSCSQTLNHNVMYWYQQKSSQAPKLLFHYYDKDFNNEADTPDNFQSRRPNTSFCFLDIRSPGLGDTAMYLCATSSLGQGGGRSPLHFGNGTRLTVT.

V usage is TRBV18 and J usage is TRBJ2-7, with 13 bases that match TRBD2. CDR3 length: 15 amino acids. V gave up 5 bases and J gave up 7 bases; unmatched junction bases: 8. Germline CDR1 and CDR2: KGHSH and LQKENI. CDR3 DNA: TGTGCCAGCTCAATCACTAGCGGGAGGGCATGGGAGCAGTACTTC. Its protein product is CASSITSGRAWEQYF. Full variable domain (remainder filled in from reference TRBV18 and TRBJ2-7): NAGVMQNPRHLVRRRGQEARLRCSPMKGHSHVYWYRQLPEEGLKFMVYLQKENIIDESGMPKERFSAEFPKEGPSILRIQQVVRGDSAAYFCASSITSGRAWEQYFGPGTRLTVT.

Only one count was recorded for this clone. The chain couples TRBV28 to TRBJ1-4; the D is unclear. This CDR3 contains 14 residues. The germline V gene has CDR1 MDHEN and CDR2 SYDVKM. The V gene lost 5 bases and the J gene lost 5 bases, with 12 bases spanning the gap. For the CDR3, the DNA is TGTGCCAGCAGTCTGACAAGCTTCAATGAAAAACTGTTTTTT. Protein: CASSLTSFNEKLFF.

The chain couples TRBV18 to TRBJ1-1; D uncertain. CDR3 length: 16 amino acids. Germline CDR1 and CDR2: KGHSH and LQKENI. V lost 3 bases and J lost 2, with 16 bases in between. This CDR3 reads CASSPLGPFGNTEAFF. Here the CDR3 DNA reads TGTGCCAGCTCACCCCTGGGCCCCTTTGGTAACACTGAAGCTTTCTTT.

CDR3 loop: CASSLTDSSNQPQHF. The CDR3 DNA reads TGCGCCAGCAGCTTAACAGACAGTAGCAATCAGCCCCAGCATTTT. The chain is built from TRBV5-1 and TRBJ1-5; D is possibly TRBD1 (5 bases). This CDR3 is built from 15 residues. Germline lookup yields CDR1 SGHRS and CDR2 YFSETQ. The germline V and J ends were trimmed by 2 bases and 0 bases, with 9 bases remaining between them. Complete variable domain (other parts from reference TRBV5-1 and TRBJ1-5): KAGVTQTPRYLIKTRGQQVTLSCSPISGHRSVSWYQQTPGQGLQFLFEYFSETQRNKGNFPGRFSGRQFSNSRSEMNVSTLELGDSALYLCASSLTDSSNQPQHFGDGTRLSIL.

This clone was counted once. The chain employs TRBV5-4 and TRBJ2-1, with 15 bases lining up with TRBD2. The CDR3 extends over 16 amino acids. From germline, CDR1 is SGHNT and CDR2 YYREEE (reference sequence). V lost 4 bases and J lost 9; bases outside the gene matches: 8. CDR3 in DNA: TGTGCCAGCAGCCCACGGACTAGCGGGGGGGCAGGTGAGCAGTTCTTC. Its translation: CASSPRTSGGAGEQFF.

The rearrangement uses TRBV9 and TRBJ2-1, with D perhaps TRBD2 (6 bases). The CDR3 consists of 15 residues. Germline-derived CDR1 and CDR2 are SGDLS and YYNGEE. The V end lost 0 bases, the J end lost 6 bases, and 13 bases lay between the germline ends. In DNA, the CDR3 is TGTGCCAGCAGCGTAGAGGGGACTCCAACCAATGAGCAGTTCTTC. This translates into CASSVEGTPTNEQFF.

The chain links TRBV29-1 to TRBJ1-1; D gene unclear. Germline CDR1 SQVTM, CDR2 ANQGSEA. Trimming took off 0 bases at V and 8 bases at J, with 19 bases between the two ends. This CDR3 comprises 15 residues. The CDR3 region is CSVEDETETVREAFF. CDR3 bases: TGCAGCGTTGAAGATGAAACTGAAACGGTACGAGAAGCTTTCTTT.

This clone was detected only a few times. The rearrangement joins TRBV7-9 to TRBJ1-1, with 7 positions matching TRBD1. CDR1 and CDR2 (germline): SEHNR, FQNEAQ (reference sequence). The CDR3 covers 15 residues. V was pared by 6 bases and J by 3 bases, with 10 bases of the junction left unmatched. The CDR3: CASSYLWGQYTEAFF. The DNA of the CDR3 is TGTGCCAGCAGTTACCTTTGGGGACAGTACACTGAAGCTTTCTTT.

CDR3 sequence: CASADTGTSYEQYF. Written as DNA, the CDR3 is TGTGCCAGCGCTGATACCGGGACTTCCTACGAGCAGTACTTC. The chain carries TRBV6-6 and TRBJ2-7, with D maybe TRBD2 (6 bases). Germline CDR1 is MNHNY and CDR2 is SVGAGI (reference sequence). Trimming stripped 8 bases from V and 1 base from J, with 15 bases between. This CDR3 contains 14 residues.

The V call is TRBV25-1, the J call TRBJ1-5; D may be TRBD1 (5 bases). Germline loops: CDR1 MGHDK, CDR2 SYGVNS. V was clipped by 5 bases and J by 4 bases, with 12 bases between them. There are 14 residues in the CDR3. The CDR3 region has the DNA TGTGCCAGCAGTCAGGGATCCCTAAATCAGCCCCAGCATTTT. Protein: CASSQGSLNQPQHF.

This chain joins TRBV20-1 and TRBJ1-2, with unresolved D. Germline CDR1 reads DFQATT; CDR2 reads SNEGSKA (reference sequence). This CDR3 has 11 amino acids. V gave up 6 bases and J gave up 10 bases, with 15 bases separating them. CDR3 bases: TGCAGTGCACTAGGAGGCGCCATCTACACCTTC. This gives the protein CSALGGAIYTF.

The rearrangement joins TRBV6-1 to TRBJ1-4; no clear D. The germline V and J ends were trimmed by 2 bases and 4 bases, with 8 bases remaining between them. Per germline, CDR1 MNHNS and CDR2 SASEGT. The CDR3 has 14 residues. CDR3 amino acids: CASSEQAVNEKLFF. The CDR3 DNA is TGTGCCAGCAGTGAACAGGCCGTTAATGAAAAACTGTTTTTT.

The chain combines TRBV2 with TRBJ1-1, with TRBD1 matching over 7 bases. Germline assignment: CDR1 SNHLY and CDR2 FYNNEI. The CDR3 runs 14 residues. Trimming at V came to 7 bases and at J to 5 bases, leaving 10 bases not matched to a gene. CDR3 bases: TGTGCCAGCATTGATAAGACAGGGAAAACTGAAGCTTTCTTT. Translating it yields CASIDKTGKTEAFF.

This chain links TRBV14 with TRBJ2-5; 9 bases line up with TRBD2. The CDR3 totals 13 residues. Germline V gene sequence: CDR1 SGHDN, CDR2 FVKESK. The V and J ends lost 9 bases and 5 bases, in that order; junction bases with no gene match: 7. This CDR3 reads CASQIAGVETQYF. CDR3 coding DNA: TGTGCCAGTCAGATAGCGGGGGTGGAGACCCAGTACTTC.